This T cell receptor (beta chain) originates from a study of T cell responses to AZD1222 COVID-19 vaccine. Timing groups of about 4 and about 12 weeks for second doses were pooled. A note on this clone: The antigen is unknown.

Clones were read by immunoSEQ multiplex PCR, and TCRdb kept only the in-frame ones, dropping some. In the table there are tens of thousands of clones, 85% to 90% of which are singletons. This CDR3 spans 16 amino acids. V gave up 1 base and J gave up 2 bases, with 12 bases separating them. Germline V gene sequence: CDR1 MDHEN, CDR2 SYDVKM. Overall study findings and caveats: Clonal diversity was possibly underestimated; the donors were predominantly white British and more often female. Baseline seropositivity occurred in only 5 to 7 AZD1222 recipients. Regions 160-218 and 743-854 held dominance among vaccine-associated CD4 TCRs, which spanned spike.

The sample in question was peripheral blood, obtained 28 days after the second AZD1222 dose. This clonotype was obtained from an adult who received the AZD1222 COVID-19 vaccine. The V call is TRBV28, the J call TRBJ1-5; perhaps TRBD1 as D (5 bases). For the CDR3, the DNA is TGTGCCAGCAGTTTATTGCGGGGGGGAGGCAATCAGCCCCAGCATTTT. This translates into CASSLLRGGGNQPQHF.